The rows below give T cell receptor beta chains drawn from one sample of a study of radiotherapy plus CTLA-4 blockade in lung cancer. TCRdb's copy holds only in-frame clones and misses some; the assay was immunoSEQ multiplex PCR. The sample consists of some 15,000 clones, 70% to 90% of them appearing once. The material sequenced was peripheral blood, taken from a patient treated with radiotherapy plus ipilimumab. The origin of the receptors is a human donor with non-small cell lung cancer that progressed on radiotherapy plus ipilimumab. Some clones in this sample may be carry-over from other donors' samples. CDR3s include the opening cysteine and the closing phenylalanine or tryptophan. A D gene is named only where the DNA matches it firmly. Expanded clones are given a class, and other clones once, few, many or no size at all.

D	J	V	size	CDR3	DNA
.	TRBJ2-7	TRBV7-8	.	CASSLVVTILSSYEQYF	TGTGCCAGCAGCTTAGTCGTGACTATTCTTAGCTCCTACGAGCAGTACTTC
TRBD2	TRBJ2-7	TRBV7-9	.	CASSGLAPYEQYF	TGTGCCAGCAGTGGACTAGCGCCCTACGAGCAGTACTTC
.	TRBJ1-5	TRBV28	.	CASSLFRVRFDNQPQHF	TGTGCCAGCAGTTTATTCAGGGTCCGATTTGACAATCAGCCCCAGCATTTT
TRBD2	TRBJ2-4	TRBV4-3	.	CASSQEASGGNIQYF	TGCGCCAGCAGCCAAGAGGCTAGCGGAGGGAACATTCAGTACTTC
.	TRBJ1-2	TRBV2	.	CASSVGGGGGIRGYTF	TGTGCCAGCAGTGTCGGGGGGGGCGGCGGTATAAGGGGCTACACCTTC
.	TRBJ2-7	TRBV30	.	CAWSQGRDEQYF	TGTGCCTGGAGCCAGGGGAGGGACGAGCAGTACTTC
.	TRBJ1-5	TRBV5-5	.	CASSRGDYSNQPQHF	TGTGCCAGCAGCCGGGGGGATTATAGCAATCAGCCCCAGCATTTT
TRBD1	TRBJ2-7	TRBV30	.	CAWSTGAEQYF	TGTGCCTGGAGTACAGGGGCCGAGCAGTACTTC
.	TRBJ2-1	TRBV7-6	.	CASSLDQGGVEQFF	TGTGCCAGCAGCTTAGATCAGGGTGGCGTTGAGCAGTTCTTC
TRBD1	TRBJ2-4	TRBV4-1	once	CASSQGGQGEAKNIQYF	TGCGCCAGCAGCCAAGGCGGACAGGGGGAAGCCAAAAACATTCAGTACTTC
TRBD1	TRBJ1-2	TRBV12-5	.	CASGLRTGWMGYTF	TGTGCTAGTGGTTTAAGGACAGGCTGGATGGGCTACACCTTC
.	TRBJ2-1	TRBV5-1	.	CASSFSGYNEQFF	TGCGCCAGCAGCTTTAGCGGCTACAATGAGCAGTTCTTC
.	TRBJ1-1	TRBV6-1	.	CASSRQDNTEAFF	TGTGCCAGCAGTCGACAGGATAACACTGAAGCTTTCTTT
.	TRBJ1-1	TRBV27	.	CASRLRGHFNTEAFF	TGTGCCAGCAGGCTTAGAGGACACTTCAACACTGAAGCTTTCTTT
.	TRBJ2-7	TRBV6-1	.	CASSVDTLDEQYF	TGTGCCAGCAGTGTGGACACGCTGGACGAGCAGTACTTC
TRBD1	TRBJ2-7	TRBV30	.	CACQGETYEQYF	TGTGCCTGCCAGGGGGAGACCTACGAGCAGTACTTC
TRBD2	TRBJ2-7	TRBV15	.	CATSRVGGSSYEQYF	TGTGCCACCAGCAGAGTCGGGGGGAGCTCCTACGAGCAGTACTTC
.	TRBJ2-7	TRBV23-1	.	CASSQSRSIQGYEQYF	TGCGCCAGCAGTCAATCTCGGTCCATTCAGGGGTACGAGCAGTACTTC
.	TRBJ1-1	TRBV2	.	CASSEFLAVKNTEAFF	TGTGCCAGCAGTGAATTCTTGGCGGTTAAGAACACTGAAGCTTTCTTT
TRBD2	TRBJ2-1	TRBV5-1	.	CASRPPPSGRANEQFF	TGCGCCAGCAGACCCCCCCCTAGCGGGAGGGCCAATGAGCAGTTCTTC
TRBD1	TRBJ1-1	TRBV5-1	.	CASSSTPPGQGHTEAFF	TGCGCCAGCAGCTCAACACCTCCGGGACAGGGACACACTGAAGCTTTCTTT
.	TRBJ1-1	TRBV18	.	CASSALAGLNTEAFF	TGTGCCAGCTCAGCCCTGGCGGGATTGAACACTGAAGCTTTCTTT
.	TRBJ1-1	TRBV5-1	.	CASSLGQGLNTEAFF	TGCGCCAGCAGCTTGGGGCAGGGCCTGAACACTGAAGCTTTCTTT
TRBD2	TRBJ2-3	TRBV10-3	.	CAISGPTSGGPSTDTQYF	TGTGCCATCAGTGGACCGACTAGCGGGGGACCCAGCACAGATACGCAGTATTTT
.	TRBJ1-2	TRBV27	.	CASSLHRTDTNYGYTF	TGTGCCAGCAGTTTACACCGGACAGACACTAACTATGGCTACACCTTC
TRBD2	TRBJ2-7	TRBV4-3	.	CASSQTAGDWAAYEQYF	TGCGCCAGCAGCCAGACAGCGGGAGACTGGGCAGCCTACGAGCAGTACTTC
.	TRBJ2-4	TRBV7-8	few	CASSAETENIQYF	TGTGCCAGCAGCGCGGAAACTGAAAACATTCAGTACTTC
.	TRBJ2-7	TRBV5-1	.	CASSPPGTLYEQYF	TGCGCCAGCAGCCCACCCGGGACACTTTACGAGCAGTACTTC
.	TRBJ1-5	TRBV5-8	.	CASSLDWIGADQPQHF	TGTGCCAGCAGCTTGGACTGGATAGGGGCGGATCAGCCCCAGCATTTT
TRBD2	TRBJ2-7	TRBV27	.	CASSLETSGRWDEQYF	TGTGCCAGCAGTTTGGAAACTAGCGGGAGGTGGGACGAGCAGTACTTC
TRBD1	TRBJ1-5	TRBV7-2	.	CASSPAGQKGQPQHF	TGTGCCAGCAGCCCCGCGGGACAGAAAGGCCAGCCCCAGCATTTT
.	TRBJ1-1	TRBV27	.	CASSLAGGTEAFF	TGTGCCAGCAGTTTAGCCGGGGGCACTGAAGCTTTCTTT
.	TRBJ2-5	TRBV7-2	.	CASSLARQQGTQYF	TGTGCCAGCAGCTTAGCCAGACAACAGGGAACCCAGTACTTC
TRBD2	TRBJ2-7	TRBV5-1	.	CASSLGPGLAGGAYEQYF	TGCGCCAGCAGCTTGGGTCCGGGACTAGCGGGGGGGGCCTACGAGCAGTACTTC
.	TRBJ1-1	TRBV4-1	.	CASSQPGENTEAFF	TGCGCCAGCAGCCAACCGGGGGAGAACACTGAAGCTTTCTTT
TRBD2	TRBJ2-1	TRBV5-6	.	CASSAGLDYNEQFF	TGTGCCAGCAGCGCTGGACTAGACTACAATGAGCAGTTCTTC
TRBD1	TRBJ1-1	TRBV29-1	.	CSVGVPGGVTEAFF	TGCAGCGTTGGGGTCCCAGGGGGAGTCACTGAAGCTTTCTTT
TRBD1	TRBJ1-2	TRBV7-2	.	CASSRQGPLSREGYTF	TGTGCCAGCAGTAGACAGGGACCGCTCTCCAGGGAGGGCTACACCTTC
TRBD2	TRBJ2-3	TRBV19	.	CASSIDLYPSGRAESTDTQYF	TGTGCCAGTAGTATAGATCTATATCCTAGCGGGAGGGCCGAGAGCACAGATACGCAGTATTTT
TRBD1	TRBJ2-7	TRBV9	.	CASSTPTGTGGSPSLDEQYF	TGTGCCAGCAGCACCCCGACCGGGACAGGTGGATCGCCCAGCCTAGACGAGCAGTACTTC
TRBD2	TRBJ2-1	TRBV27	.	CASNPGTSGGGNNEQFF	TGTGCCAGCAACCCAGGAACTAGCGGGGGAGGAAACAATGAGCAGTTCTTC
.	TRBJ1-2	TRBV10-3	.	CAISESSRNYGYTF	TGTGCCATCAGTGAGTCTAGCCGGAACTATGGCTACACCTTC
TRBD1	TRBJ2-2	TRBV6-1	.	CASSEGTGNTGELFF	TGTGCCAGCAGTGAAGGGACAGGGAACACCGGGGAGCTGTTTTTT
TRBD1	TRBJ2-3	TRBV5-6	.	CASSFGTGRDTQYF	TGTGCCAGCAGCTTCGGGACAGGGAGAGATACGCAGTATTTT